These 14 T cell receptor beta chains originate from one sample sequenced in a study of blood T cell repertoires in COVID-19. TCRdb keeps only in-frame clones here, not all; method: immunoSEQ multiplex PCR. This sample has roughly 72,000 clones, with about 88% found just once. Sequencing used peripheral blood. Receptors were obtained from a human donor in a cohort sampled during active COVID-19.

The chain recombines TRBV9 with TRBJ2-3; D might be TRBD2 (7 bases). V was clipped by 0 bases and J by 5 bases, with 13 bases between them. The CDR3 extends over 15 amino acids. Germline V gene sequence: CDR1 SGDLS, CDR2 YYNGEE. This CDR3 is CASSVEGGGRDTQYF. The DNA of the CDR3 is TGTGCCAGCAGCGTAGAGGGCGGGGGCAGAGATACGCAGTATTTT.

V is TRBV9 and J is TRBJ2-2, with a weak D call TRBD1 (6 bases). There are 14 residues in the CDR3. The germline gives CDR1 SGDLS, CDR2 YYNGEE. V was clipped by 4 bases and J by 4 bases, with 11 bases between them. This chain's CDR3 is CASSPVGGTGELFF. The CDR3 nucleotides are TGTGCCAGCAGCCCGGTAGGGGGCACCGGGGAGCTGTTTTTT.

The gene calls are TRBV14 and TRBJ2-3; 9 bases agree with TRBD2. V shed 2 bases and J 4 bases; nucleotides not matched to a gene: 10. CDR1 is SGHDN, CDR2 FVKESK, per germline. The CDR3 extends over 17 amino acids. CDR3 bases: TGTGCCAGCAGCCAACCCCGCGTGGGCGGGGGGGCAGATACGCAGTATTTT. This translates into CASSQPRVGGGADTQYF.

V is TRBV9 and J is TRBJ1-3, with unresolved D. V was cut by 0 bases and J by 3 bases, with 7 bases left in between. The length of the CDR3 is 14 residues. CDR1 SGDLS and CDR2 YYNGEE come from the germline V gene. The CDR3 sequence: CASSVEQLGNTIYF. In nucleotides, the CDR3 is TGTGCCAGCAGCGTAGAACAGCTTGGAAACACCATATATTTT.

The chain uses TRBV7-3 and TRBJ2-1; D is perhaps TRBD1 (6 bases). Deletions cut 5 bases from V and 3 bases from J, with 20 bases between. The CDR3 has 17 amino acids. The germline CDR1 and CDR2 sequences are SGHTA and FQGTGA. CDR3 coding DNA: TGTGCCAGCAGCCCACCAGGGGTCAAGTTCTTCTACAATGAGCAGTTCTTC. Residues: CASSPPGVKFFYNEQFF. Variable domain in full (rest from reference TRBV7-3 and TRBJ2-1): GAGVSQTPSNKVTEKGKYVELRCDPISGHTALYWYRQSLGQGPEFLIYFQGTGAADDSGLPNDRFFAVRPEGSVSTLKIQRTERGDSAVYLCASSPPGVKFFYNEQFFGPGTRLTVL.

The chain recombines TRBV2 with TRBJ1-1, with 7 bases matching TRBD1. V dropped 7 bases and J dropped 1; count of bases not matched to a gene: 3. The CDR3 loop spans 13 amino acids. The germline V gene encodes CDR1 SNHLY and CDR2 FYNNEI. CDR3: CASMDRRNTEAFF. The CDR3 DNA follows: TGTGCCAGCATGGACAGGAGGAACACTGAAGCTTTCTTT.

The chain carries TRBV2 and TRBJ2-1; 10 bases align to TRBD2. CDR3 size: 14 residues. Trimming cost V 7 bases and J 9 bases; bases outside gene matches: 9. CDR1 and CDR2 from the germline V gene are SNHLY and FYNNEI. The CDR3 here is CASTVLAGEGEQFF. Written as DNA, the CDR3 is TGTGCCAGCACGGTGCTAGCGGGAGAAGGTGAGCAGTTCTTC.

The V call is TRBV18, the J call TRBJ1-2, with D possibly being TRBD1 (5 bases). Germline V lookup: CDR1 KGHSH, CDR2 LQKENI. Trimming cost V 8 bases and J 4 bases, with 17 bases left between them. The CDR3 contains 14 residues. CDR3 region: CASTTSGGSYGYTF. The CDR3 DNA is TGTGCCAGCACAACCTCCGGGGGGTCCTATGGCTACACCTTC.

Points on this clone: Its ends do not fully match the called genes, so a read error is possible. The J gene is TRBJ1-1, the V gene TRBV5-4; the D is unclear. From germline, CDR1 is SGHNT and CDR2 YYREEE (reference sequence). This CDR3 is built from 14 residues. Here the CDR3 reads CASSLTVVNTEAFF. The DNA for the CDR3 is TGTGCCAGCAGCTTAACGGTCGTGAATACTGAAGCTTTCTTT. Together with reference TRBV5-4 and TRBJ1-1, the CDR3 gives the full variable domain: ETGVTQSPTHLIKTRGQQVTLRCSSQSGHNTVSWYQQALGQGPQFIFQYYREEENGRGNFPPRFSGLQFPNYSSELNVNALELDDSALYLCASSLTVVNTEAFFGQGTRLTVV.

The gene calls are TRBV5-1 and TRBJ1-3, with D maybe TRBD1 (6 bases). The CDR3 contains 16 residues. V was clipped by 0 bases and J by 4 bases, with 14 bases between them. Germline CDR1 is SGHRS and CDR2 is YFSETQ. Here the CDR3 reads CASSLAGVRYGNTIYF. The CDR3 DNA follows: TGCGCCAGCAGCTTGGCAGGGGTGAGGTACGGAAACACCATATATTTT. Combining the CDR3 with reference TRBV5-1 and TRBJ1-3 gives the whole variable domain KAGVTQTPRYLIKTRGQQVTLSCSPISGHRSVSWYQQTPGQGLQFLFEYFSETQRNKGNFPGRFSGRQFSNSRSEMNVSTLELGDSALYLCASSLAGVRYGNTIYFGEGSWLTVV.

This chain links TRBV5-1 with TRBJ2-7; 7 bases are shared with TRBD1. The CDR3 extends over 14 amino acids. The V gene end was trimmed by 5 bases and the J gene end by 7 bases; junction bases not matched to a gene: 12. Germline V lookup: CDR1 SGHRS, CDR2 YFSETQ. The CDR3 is CASRSPAGGEEQYF. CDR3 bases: TGCGCCAGCAGATCCCCGGCAGGGGGTGAAGAGCAGTACTTC.

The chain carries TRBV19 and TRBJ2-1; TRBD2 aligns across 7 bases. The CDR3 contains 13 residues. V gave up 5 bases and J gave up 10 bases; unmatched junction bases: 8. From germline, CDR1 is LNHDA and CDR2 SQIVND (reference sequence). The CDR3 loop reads CASSFTSVPEQFF. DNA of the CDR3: TGTGCCAGTAGTTTTACTAGCGTCCCAGAGCAGTTCTTC.

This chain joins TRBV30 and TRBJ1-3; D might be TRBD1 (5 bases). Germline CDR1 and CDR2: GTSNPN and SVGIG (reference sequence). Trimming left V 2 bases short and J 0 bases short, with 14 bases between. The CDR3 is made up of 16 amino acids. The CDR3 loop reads CAWSRRDLNSGNTIYF. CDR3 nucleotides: TGTGCCTGGAGTAGGAGGGACCTCAACTCTGGAAACACCATATATTTT.

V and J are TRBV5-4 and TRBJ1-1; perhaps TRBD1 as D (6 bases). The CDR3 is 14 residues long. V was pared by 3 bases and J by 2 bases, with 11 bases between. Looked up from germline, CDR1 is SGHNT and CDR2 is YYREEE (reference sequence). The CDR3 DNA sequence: TGTGCCAGCAGCTGGAAGACAGGAAACACTGAAGCTTTCTTT. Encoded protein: CASSWKTGNTEAFF.